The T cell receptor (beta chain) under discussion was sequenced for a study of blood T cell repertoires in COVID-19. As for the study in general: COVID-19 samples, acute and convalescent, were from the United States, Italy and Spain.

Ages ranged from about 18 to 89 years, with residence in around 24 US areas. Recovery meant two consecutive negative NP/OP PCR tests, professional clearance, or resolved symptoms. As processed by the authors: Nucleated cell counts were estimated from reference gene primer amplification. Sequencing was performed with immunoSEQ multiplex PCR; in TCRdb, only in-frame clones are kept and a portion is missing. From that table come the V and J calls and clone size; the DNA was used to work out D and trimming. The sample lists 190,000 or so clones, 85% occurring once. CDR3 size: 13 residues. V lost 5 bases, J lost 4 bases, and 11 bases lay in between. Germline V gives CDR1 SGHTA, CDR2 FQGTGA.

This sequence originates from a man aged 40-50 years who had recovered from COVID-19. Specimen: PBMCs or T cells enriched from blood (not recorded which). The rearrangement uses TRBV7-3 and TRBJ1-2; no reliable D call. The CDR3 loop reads CASSVAGGYGYTF. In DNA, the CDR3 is TGTGCCAGCAGCGTGGCGGGTGGCTATGGCTACACCTTC.